Listed below are T cell receptor beta chains from one sample, sequenced in a study of T cell responses to AZD1222 COVID-19 vaccine. This table comes from immunoSEQ multiplex PCR, and its TCRdb copy is limited to in-frame clones, with some not included. The sample lists 180,000 or so clones, about 90% occurring once. Sequencing used peripheral blood, obtained 28 days after the second AZD1222 dose. The receptor source for this set is an adult who received the AZD1222 COVID-19 vaccine. Both conserved end residues are part of each CDR3. The order of the fields is J gene, V gene, clone size, D gene, CDR3 protein, CDR3 DNA. The D gene is left open where the match is weak. Size is omitted from some rows. Given values are once, few, many or a class for expanded clones.

j_call: TRBJ2-7; v_call: TRBV9; clone_size: once; d_call: TRBD1; cdr3_aa: CASSAGGAGYEQYF; cdr3_nt: TGTGCCAGCAGCGCAGGGGGCGCGGGCTACGAGCAGTACTTC
j_call: TRBJ2-2; v_call: TRBV11-2; clone_size: NA; d_call: NA; cdr3_aa: CASSLGIGSGELFF; cdr3_nt: TGTGCCAGCAGCTTAGGCATTGGGTCCGGGGAGCTGTTTTTT
j_call: TRBJ2-7; v_call: TRBV4-2; clone_size: NA; d_call: TRBD2; cdr3_aa: CASSPGLAGVIEQYF; cdr3_nt: TGTGCCAGCAGCCCGGGACTAGCGGGAGTTATCGAGCAGTACTTC
j_call: TRBJ2-7; v_call: TRBV5-6; clone_size: NA; d_call: TRBD1; cdr3_aa: CASRGTVVYEQYF; cdr3_nt: TGTGCCAGCAGGGGGACAGTTGTCTACGAGCAGTACTTC
j_call: TRBJ1-1; v_call: TRBV19; clone_size: NA; d_call: NA; cdr3_aa: CASSIEAGEAFF; cdr3_nt: TGTGCCAGTAGTATAGAAGCGGGTGAAGCTTTCTTT
j_call: TRBJ1-6; v_call: TRBV12-5; clone_size: NA; d_call: NA; cdr3_aa: CASGPDGDNSPLHF; cdr3_nt: TGTGCTAGTGGCCCGGACGGCGATAATTCACCCCTCCACTTT
j_call: TRBJ2-5; v_call: TRBV11-1; clone_size: NA; d_call: NA; cdr3_aa: CASSLGRRGRETQYF; cdr3_nt: TGTGCCAGCAGCTTAGGGCGCAGGGGCCGGGAGACCCAGTACTTC
j_call: TRBJ2-3; v_call: TRBV6-4; clone_size: NA; d_call: NA; cdr3_aa: CASSPLPGDTQYF; cdr3_nt: TGTGCCAGCAGCCCGCTTCCCGGGGATACGCAGTATTTT
j_call: TRBJ2-7; v_call: TRBV30; clone_size: NA; d_call: NA; cdr3_aa: CAWGSGYYEQYF; cdr3_nt: TGTGCCTGGGGATCAGGGTACTACGAGCAGTACTTC
j_call: TRBJ1-1; v_call: TRBV9; clone_size: NA; d_call: NA; cdr3_aa: CASSPGIGGNTEAFF; cdr3_nt: TGTGCCAGCAGCCCAGGGATAGGGGGAAACACTGAAGCTTTCTTT
j_call: TRBJ1-4; v_call: TRBV10-3; clone_size: NA; d_call: NA; cdr3_aa: CAISDGAGNEKLFF; cdr3_nt: TGTGCCATCAGTGATGGGGCAGGTAATGAAAAACTGTTTTTT
j_call: TRBJ1-3; v_call: TRBV27; clone_size: NA; d_call: NA; cdr3_aa: CASSFRGSGNTIYF; cdr3_nt: TGTGCCAGCAGTTTTCGGGGCTCTGGAAACACCATATATTTT
j_call: TRBJ1-6; v_call: TRBV27; clone_size: NA; d_call: TRBD1; cdr3_aa: CASSSPGGSWNSPLHF; cdr3_nt: TGTGCCAGCAGTTCTCCAGGGGGATCGTGGAATTCACCCCTCCACTTT
j_call: TRBJ2-1; v_call: TRBV30; clone_size: NA; d_call: NA; cdr3_aa: CACPYPFSYNEQFF; cdr3_nt: TGTGCCTGCCCGTACCCGTTTTCCTACAATGAGCAGTTCTTC
j_call: TRBJ1-3; v_call: TRBV4-1; clone_size: once; d_call: NA; cdr3_aa: CASSQDLGPGNTIYF; cdr3_nt: TGCGCCAGCAGCCAAGATCTGGGGCCCGGAAACACCATATATTTT
j_call: TRBJ2-5; v_call: TRBV6-1; clone_size: NA; d_call: NA; cdr3_aa: CASSEPGARETQYF; cdr3_nt: TGTGCCAGCAGTGAACCAGGGGCCAGGGAGACCCAGTACTTC
j_call: TRBJ2-2; v_call: TRBV5-1; clone_size: NA; d_call: TRBD1; cdr3_aa: CASRPQTGTNTGELFF; cdr3_nt: TGCGCCAGCCGACCCCAGACAGGGACGAACACCGGGGAGCTGTTTTTT
j_call: TRBJ1-1; v_call: TRBV19; clone_size: NA; d_call: NA; cdr3_aa: CASRHPNTEAFF; cdr3_nt: TGTGCCAGTAGGCACCCGAACACTGAAGCTTTCTTT
j_call: TRBJ1-2; v_call: TRBV13; clone_size: NA; d_call: NA; cdr3_aa: CASSLGGGSGYTF; cdr3_nt: TGTGCCAGCAGCTTAGGTGGGGGAAGCGGCTACACCTTC
j_call: TRBJ2-3; v_call: TRBV7-9; clone_size: NA; d_call: NA; cdr3_aa: CASSLESDTQYF; cdr3_nt: TGTGCCAGCAGCTTAGAGTCAGATACGCAGTATTTT
j_call: TRBJ2-5; v_call: TRBV19; clone_size: NA; d_call: TRBD2; cdr3_aa: CASQRASGRETQYF; cdr3_nt: TGTGCCAGTCAAAGGGCTAGCGGGAGAGAGACCCAGTACTTC
j_call: TRBJ1-2; v_call: TRBV13; clone_size: once; d_call: NA; cdr3_aa: CASTSLDRLLNYGYTF; cdr3_nt: TGTGCCAGCACTTCCCTCGACAGGCTGCTTAACTATGGCTACACCTTC